These T cell receptor beta chains were read from a single sample in a study of blood T cell repertoires in COVID-19. TCRdb's table, derived via immunoSEQ multiplex PCR, lists solely in-frame clones and lacks some. Of about 200,000 clones in the sample, less than 80% were seen once. The sequencing sample was made of peripheral blood. The receptors here all came from a man over 45 who had recovered from COVID-19. CDR3s include the opening cysteine and the closing phenylalanine or tryptophan. The D gene is left open where the match is weak. Some rows have no size entry. The others give once, few or many, or a class for an expanded clone.

d_call j_call v_call clone_size cdr3_nt cdr3_aa
- TRBJ2-7 TRBV5-8 - TGTGCCAGCAGCCGGCGGGTATCTGGCTCCTACGAGCAGTACTTC CASSRRVSGSYEQYF
- TRBJ1-1 TRBV7-9 - TGTGCCAGCAGCTTAGTTCCAGGGAACACTGAAGCTTTCTTT CASSLVPGNTEAFF
- TRBJ2-3 TRBV19 - TGTGCCAGTAGTACCCAAGGGAGAGCAGATACGCAGTATTTT CASSTQGRADTQYF
TRBD2 TRBJ2-7 TRBV29-1 - TGCAGCGTTCAGCGGGAGAACTACGAGCAGTACTTC CSVQRENYEQYF
- TRBJ2-3 TRBV5-6 few TGTGCCAGCAGCCTCCGAACGACAGGGCGGGGAGATACGCAGTATTTT CASSLRTTGRGDTQYF
- TRBJ2-7 TRBV7-8 once TGTGCCAGCAGCCGAAACAGGGGAGGCTACGAGCAGTACTTC CASSRNRGGYEQYF
- TRBJ1-1 TRBV5-1 - TGCGCCAGCAGCTTAGACGGGAAGAACACTGAAGCTTTCTTT CASSLDGKNTEAFF
- TRBJ2-3 TRBV5-8 - TGTGCCAGCAGCTTGGCGGGGGAGTGGGCAGATACGCAGTATTTT CASSLAGEWADTQYF
TRBD2 TRBJ2-1 TRBV3-1/TRBV3-2 - TGTGCCAGCAGCCCTCGAGCGGGAGAAATCGATGAGCAGTTCTTC CASSPRAGEIDEQFF
- TRBJ2-1 TRBV1 once TGCACCAGCAGCCAATCCTTCGTCTGGGCAGGGGTTTTGAATGAGCAGTTCTTC CTSSQSFVWAGVLNEQFF
TRBD2 TRBJ2-3 TRBV7-3 few TGTGCCAGCAGCTTATCCGGGACTAGCGGAGATACGCAGTATTTT CASSLSGTSGDTQYF
TRBD2 TRBJ2-3 TRBV19 - TGTGCCAGTAGTAAGACTAGCGGGAGTGGTGATACGCAGTATTTT CASSKTSGSGDTQYF
- TRBJ2-7 TRBV28 - TGTGCCAGCAGCCTGACAAGATACGAGCAGTACTTC CASSLTRYEQYF
TRBD2 TRBJ2-7 TRBV27 - TGTGCCAGCAGTAAAAGCGGGGGTACCTACGAGCAGTACTTC CASSKSGGTYEQYF
- TRBJ2-4 TRBV12-3/TRBV12-4 - TGTGCCAGCAGTTTAAACACAGGTAACATTCAGTACTTC CASSLNTGNIQYF
TRBD2 TRBJ2-7 TRBV10-2 - TGCGCCAGCAGTCCCGGGACTAGCGGGAGTAGGAACGAGCAGTACTTC CASSPGTSGSRNEQYF
- TRBJ2-7 TRBV11-2 - TGTGCCAGCGAGACTAAAATCTACGAGCAGTACTTC CASETKIYEQYF
- TRBJ2-1 TRBV7-3 - TGTGCCAGCAGCTTTTTCGGAGGGGACGCGAATGAGCAGTTCTTC CASSFFGGDANEQFF
- TRBJ2-4 TRBV27 - TGTGCCAGCAGTTATGGCCAGGGTTATCGGAACAAAAACATTCAGTACTTC CASSYGQGYRNKNIQYF
TRBD2 TRBJ2-3 TRBV3-1/TRBV3-2 - TGTGCCAGCAGCCGGGTTAGCGGGAGGGACGTAGATACGCAGTATTTT CASSRVSGRDVDTQYF
- TRBJ2-7 TRBV2 few TGTGCCAGTTCAGGAACACTAGCACCCTACGAGCAGTACTTC CASSGTLAPYEQYF
TRBD2 TRBJ2-5 TRBV6-1 - TGTGCCAGCAGTGAAGCGGGGACTAGCGGGAAAGAGACCCAGTACTTC CASSEAGTSGKETQYF
- TRBJ2-1 TRBV27 - TGTGCCAGCAGTCCCCTAACGGTAGCGATAGCTCAATTCTTC CASSPLTVAIAQFF
TRBD1 TRBJ2-5 TRBV10-3 - TGTGCCATCAGACCGGGACAGGGAGGGCAGGAGACCCAGTACTTC CAIRPGQGGQETQYF
- TRBJ1-2 TRBV14 few TGTGCCAGCAGCCAAGATCGGGTGTCGGGCTACACCTTC CASSQDRVSGYTF
- TRBJ1-4 TRBV28 - TGTGCCAGCAAGAAAAGCCAGGAAAATGAAAAACTGTTTTTT CASKKSQENEKLFF
- TRBJ2-2 TRBV28 - TGTGCCAGCAGTCGGGGTTTTGGGACCGGGGAGCTGTTTTTT CASSRGFGTGELFF
- TRBJ2-7 TRBV15 - TGTGCCACCAGCAGCTACTACTACGAGCAGTACTTC CATSSYYYEQYF
TRBD1 TRBJ2-6 TRBV4-2 few TGTGCCAGCAGCCAACCAGGGGGCTTCTCTGGGGCCAACGTCCTGACTTTC CASSQPGGFSGANVLTF
- TRBJ2-1 TRBV6-2/TRBV6-3 - TGTGCCAGCAGTTACTCGATGTCATCGGCTAGCGCCCGCAATGAGCAGTTCTTC CASSYSMSSASARNEQFF
TRBD2 TRBJ2-5 TRBV3-1/TRBV3-2 - TGTGCCAGCAGCCAAACGGGACTAGCGTTTGCGACCCAGTACTTC CASSQTGLAFATQYF
TRBD1 TRBJ2-3 TRBV5-4 - TGTGCCAGCAGCACCACACAGGGGCTTAGGACCCGGGAGTATTTT CASSTTQGLRTREYF